What follows are 9 T cell receptor beta chains derived from one specimen sequenced in a study of T cells in pancreatic ductal adenocarcinoma. Using immunoSEQ multiplex PCR, the repertoire was profiled, and TCRdb retains in-frame clones only, with some absent. The sample holds approximately 19,000 clones, almost 90% seen once. Selected pancreatic ductal adenocarcinoma patients had undergone surgery without neoadjuvant therapy. Sequences were obtained from PBMCs. These receptors came from a human donor with pancreatic ductal adenocarcinoma.

The chain couples TRBV19 to TRBJ2-2, with D tentatively TRBD2 (6 bases). Germline CDR1 is LNHDA and CDR2 is SQIVND (reference sequence). This CDR3 has 15 amino acids. Trimming stripped 2 bases from V and 3 bases from J, with 10 bases between. CDR3: CASSIWGGDTGELFF. Here the CDR3 DNA reads TGTGCCAGTAGTATATGGGGAGGAGACACCGGGGAGCTGTTTTTT.

The V and J genes are TRBV4-3 and TRBJ2-7; TRBD1 matches 10 bases. The germline V gene has CDR1 LGHNA and CDR2 YSLEER. The CDR3 spans 15 residues. V shed 4 bases and J 4 bases; nucleotides not matched to a gene: 7. CDR3 coding DNA: TGCGCCAGCAGCCGTTCCGGGACAGGGGTTTACGAGCAGTACTTC. This codes for CASSRSGTGVYEQYF.

This chain connects TRBV10-3 to TRBJ2-7; no clear D. Germline CDR1 and CDR2: ENHRY and SYGVKD. Trimming removed 2 bases from V and 0 bases from J, with 8 bases in between. This CDR3 is built from 14 residues. The CDR3, as DNA: TGTGCCATCAGTGAGGGCGGAATCTCCTACGAGCAGTACTTC. This translates into CAISEGGISYEQYF.

This clone occurred once. The chain combines TRBV7-8 with TRBJ2-7; tentative D call: TRBD2 (6 bases). Trimming pared 1 base from V and 4 bases from J, leaving 11 bases between. The germline CDR1 and CDR2 sequences are SGHVS and FQNEAQ. There are 14 residues in the CDR3. As DNA, the CDR3 is TGTGCCAGCAGCTTAGTTTCGGGGGAATACGAGCAGTACTTC. Residues: CASSLVSGEYEQYF.

V gene TRBV9 combines with J gene TRBJ2-1, with 11 positions matching TRBD2. The ends lost 4 bases at V and 5 bases at J; junction bases unmatched: 11. This CDR3 is 17 amino acids long. Germline CDR1 and CDR2: SGDLS and YYNGEE. CDR3 amino acids: CASSPQGASGGHNEQFF. DNA for the CDR3: TGTGCCAGCAGCCCCCAGGGGGCTAGCGGGGGGCACAATGAGCAGTTCTTC.

The CDR3 DNA follows: TGTGCCAGCAGTCCACTCGACAGGGGATCCTACAATGAGCAGTTCTTC. Protein: CASSPLDRGSYNEQFF. The gene calls are TRBV5-8 and TRBJ2-1; 8 nucleotides align to TRBD1. J lost 1 base, V lost 5 bases, and 8 bases had no gene match. There are 16 residues in the CDR3. CDR1 and CDR2 from the germline V gene are SGHTS and YDEGEE.

The chain combines TRBV5-1 with TRBJ2-1; TRBD1 matches at 10 bases. The CDR3 runs 13 residues. Looked up from germline, CDR1 is SGHRS and CDR2 is YFSETQ. Trimming took 4 bases from V and 8 from J; bases not matched to a gene: 3. As DNA, the CDR3 is TGCGCCAGCAGCACGGACAGGGGGTATGAGCAGTTCTTC. This translates into CASSTDRGYEQFF.

The chain combines TRBV10-3 with TRBJ2-2, with 8 bases identical to TRBD1. This CDR3 has 18 amino acids. The V and J ends lost 7 bases and 0 bases, in that order; junction bases with no gene match: 13. Germline V gene sequence: CDR1 ENHRY, CDR2 SYGVKD. This CDR3 is CAITRGTGRTSNTGELFF. The DNA for the CDR3 is TGTGCCATCACTCGAGGGACAGGCCGTACCTCGAACACCGGGGAGCTGTTTTTT.

This chain links TRBV28 with TRBJ1-5, with TRBD1 as a possible D gene (5 bases). Germline lookup yields CDR1 MDHEN and CDR2 SYDVKM. V lost 6 bases and J 2 bases, leaving 14 bases between the germline ends. The CDR3 runs 15 residues. CDR3 region: CASSNPGGGNQPQHF. CDR3 DNA sequence: TGTGCCAGCAGCAACCCGGGGGGTGGCAATCAGCCCCAGCATTTT. Looking up the rest from reference TRBV28 and TRBJ1-5 gives the full variable domain: DVKVTQSSRYLVKRTGEKVFLECVQDMDHENMFWYRQDPGLGLRLIYFSYDVKMKEKGDIPEGYSVSREKKERFSLILESASTNQTSMYLCASSNPGGGNQPQHFGDGTRLSIL.